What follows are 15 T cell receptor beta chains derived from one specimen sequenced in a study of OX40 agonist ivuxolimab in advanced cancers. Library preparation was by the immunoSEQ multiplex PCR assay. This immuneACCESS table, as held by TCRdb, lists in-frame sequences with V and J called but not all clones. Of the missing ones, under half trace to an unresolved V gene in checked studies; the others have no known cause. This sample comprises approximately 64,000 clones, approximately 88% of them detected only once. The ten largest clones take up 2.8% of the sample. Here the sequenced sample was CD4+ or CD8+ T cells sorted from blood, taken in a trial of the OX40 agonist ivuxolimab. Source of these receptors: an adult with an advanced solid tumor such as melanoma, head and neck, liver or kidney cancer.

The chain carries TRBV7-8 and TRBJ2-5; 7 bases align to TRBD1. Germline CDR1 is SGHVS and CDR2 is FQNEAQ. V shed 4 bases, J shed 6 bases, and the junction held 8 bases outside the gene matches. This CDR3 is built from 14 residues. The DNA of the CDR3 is TGTGCCAGCAGCTCGAGACAGGGCTCGCAGACCCAGTACTTC. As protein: CASSSRQGSQTQYF.

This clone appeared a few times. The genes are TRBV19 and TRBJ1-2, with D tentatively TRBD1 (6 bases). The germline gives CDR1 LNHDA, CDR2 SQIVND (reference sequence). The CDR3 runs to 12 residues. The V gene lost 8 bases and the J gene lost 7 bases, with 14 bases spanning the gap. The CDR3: CASGTGRSGYTF. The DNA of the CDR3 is TGTGCCAGTGGAACAGGGAGAAGTGGCTACACCTTC.

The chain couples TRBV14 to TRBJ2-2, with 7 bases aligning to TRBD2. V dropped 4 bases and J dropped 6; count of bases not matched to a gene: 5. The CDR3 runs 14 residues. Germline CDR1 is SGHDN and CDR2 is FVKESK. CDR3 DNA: TGTGCCAGCAGCCGGATGCGGGAGTCCGGGGAGCTGTTTTTT. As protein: CASSRMRESGELFF. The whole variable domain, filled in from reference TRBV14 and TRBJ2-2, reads EAGVTQFPSHSVIEKGQTVTLRCDPISGHDNLYWYRRVMGKEIKFLLHFVKESKQDESGMPNNRFLAERTGGTYSTLKVQPAELEDSGVYFCASSRMRESGELFFGEGSRLTVL.

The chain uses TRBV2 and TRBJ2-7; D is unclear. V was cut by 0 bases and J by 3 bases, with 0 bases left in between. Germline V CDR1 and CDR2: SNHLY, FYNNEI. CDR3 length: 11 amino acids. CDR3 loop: CASSEAYEQYF. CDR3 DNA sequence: TGTGCCAGCAGTGAAGCCTACGAGCAGTACTTC. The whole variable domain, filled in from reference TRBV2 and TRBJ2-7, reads EPEVTQTPSHQVTQMGQEVILRCVPISNHLYFYWYRQILGQKVEFLVSFYNNEISEKSEIFDDQFSVERPDGSNFTLKIRSTKLEDSAMYFCASSEAYEQYFGPGTRLTVT.

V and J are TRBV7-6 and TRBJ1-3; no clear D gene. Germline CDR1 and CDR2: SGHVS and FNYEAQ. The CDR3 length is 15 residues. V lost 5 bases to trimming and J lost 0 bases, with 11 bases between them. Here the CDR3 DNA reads TGTGCCAGCAGCCCGGGTTGGAGCTCTGGAAACACCATATATTTT. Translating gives CASSPGWSSGNTIYF.

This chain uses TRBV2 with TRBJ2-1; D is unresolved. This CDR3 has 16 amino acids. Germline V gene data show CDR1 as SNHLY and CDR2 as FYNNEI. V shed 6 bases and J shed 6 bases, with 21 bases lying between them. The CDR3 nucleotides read TGTGCCAGCAGGGTCGCCTGGCGCGGCCCCACCAATGAGCAGTTCTTC. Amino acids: CASRVAWRGPTNEQFF.

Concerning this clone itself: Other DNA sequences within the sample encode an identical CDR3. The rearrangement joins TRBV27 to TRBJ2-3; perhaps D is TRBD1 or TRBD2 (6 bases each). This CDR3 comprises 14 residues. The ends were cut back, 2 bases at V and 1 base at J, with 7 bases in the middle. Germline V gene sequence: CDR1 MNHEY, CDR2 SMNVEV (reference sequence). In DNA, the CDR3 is TGTGCCAGCAGTTTAAGGGGGGGCACAGATACGCAGTATTTT. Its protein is CASSLRGGTDTQYF.

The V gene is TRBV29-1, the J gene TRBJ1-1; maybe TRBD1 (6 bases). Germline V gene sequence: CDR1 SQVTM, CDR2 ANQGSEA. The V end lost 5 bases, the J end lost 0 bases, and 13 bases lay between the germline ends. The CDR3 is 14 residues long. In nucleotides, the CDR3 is TGCAGCGTTTTGGGGGGACACATGAACACTGAAGCTTTCTTT. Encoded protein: CSVLGGHMNTEAFF.

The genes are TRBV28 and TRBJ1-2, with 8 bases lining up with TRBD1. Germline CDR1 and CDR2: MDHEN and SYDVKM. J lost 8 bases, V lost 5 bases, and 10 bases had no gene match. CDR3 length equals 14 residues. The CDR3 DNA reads TGTGCCAGCAGTACCAGACAGGGGCGTATAGGCTACACCTTC. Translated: CASSTRQGRIGYTF.

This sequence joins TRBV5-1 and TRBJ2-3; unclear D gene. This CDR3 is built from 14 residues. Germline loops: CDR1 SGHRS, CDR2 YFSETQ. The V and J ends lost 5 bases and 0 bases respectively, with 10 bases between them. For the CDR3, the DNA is TGCGCCAGCAGGGTAATCTCTAGCACAGATACGCAGTATTTT. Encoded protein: CASRVISSTDTQYF.

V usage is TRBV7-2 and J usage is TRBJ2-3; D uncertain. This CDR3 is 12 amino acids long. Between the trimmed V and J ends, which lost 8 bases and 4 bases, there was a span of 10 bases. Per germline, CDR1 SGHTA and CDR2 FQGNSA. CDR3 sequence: CASGTISDTQYF. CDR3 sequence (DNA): TGTGCCAGCGGAACGATCTCAGATACGCAGTATTTT.

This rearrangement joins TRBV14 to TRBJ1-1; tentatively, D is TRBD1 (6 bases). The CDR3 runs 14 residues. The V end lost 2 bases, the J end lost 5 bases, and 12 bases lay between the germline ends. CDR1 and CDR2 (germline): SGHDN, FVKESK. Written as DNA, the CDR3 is TGTGCCAGCAGCCAACAGGGAGGGGGGACTGAAGCTTTCTTT. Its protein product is CASSQQGGGTEAFF.

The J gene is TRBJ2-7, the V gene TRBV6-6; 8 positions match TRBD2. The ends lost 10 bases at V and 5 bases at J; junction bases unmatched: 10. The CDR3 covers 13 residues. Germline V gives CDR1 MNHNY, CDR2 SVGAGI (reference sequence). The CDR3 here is CAIRGSGSNEQYF. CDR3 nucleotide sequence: TGTGCCATCCGGGGGAGCGGGAGTAACGAGCAGTACTTC.

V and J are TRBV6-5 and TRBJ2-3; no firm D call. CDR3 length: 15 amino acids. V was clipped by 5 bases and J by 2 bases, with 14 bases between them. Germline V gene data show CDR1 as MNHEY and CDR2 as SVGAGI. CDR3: CASSTGQLDTDTQYF. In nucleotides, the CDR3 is TGTGCCAGCAGTACCGGGCAGCTAGACACAGATACGCAGTATTTT.

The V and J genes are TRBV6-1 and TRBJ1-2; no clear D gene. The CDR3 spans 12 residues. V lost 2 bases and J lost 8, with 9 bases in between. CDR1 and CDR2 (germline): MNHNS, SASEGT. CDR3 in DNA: TGTGCCAGCAGTGAAAGCTATGGGGGCTACACCTTC. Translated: CASSESYGGYTF.